This TCR beta chain is from a study of T cells in Graves' hyperthyroidism and ophthalmopathy. Regarding the study as a whole: Model predictions of ophthalmopathy came a median roughly 6.4 months before onset.

Ten or more counts support this clonotype. Its antigen is not identified. CDR3 length equals 14 residues. Losses at the gene ends were 1 base for V and 4 bases for J; bases not matched to a gene: 2. Germline V gives CDR1 LGHDT, CDR2 YNNKEL (reference sequence). Amplified TCR beta CDR3 regions came from RNA transcripts. The TCR CDR3 was amplified in a first-round RT-PCR using the HTBI primer set. TCRdb passed the multiplex PCR reads through MiXCR, listing each CDR3 protein once. This sample has about 350,000 distinct CDR3 sequences, with roughly 15% found just once. Each diagnosis drew on symptoms, thyroxine, TRAb, thyroid ultrasound and orbital computed tomography findings. Fresh peripheral blood, roughly 9.3 ml, was the source of the PBMCs.

Sample: blood. This sequence was found in a woman aged 25 to 39 with Graves' hyperthyroidism that later progressed to Graves' ophthalmopathy. The V gene is TRBV3-1, the J gene TRBJ2-3, with TRBD2 matching 7 bases. CDR3 region: CASSQGLAADTQYF. In DNA, the CDR3 is TGTGCCAGCAGCCAAGGACTAGCTGCAGATACGCAGTATTTT.